Sequencing of this T cell receptor (beta chain) was carried out in a study of CD8 T cells in Susac syndrome. General study points: The number of individuals included in the study's TCR sequencing and HLA analysis was acknowledged as relatively small.

Comment on this clonotype: Antigen specificity is unknown.

About 0.5 to 1 ug RNA was reverse transcribed with random hexamers. Via MiXCR, TCRdb re-called the immunoSEQ multiplex PCR reads, giving one row per CDR3 protein. The sample yields 190,000 or so distinct CDR3 sequences, approximately 95% seen once. This CDR3 is built from 10 residues. V lost 1 base and J 10 bases, leaving 7 bases between the germline ends. CDR1 SQVTM and CDR2 ANQGSEA come from the germline V gene. The TCR was taken from a human donor with multiple sclerosis. The V and J genes are TRBV29-1 and TRBJ1-1; D remains ambiguous. The sample consisted of CD4+ T cells from PBMCs. The CDR3 nucleotides read TGCAGCGTTGAAGGAACCAGAGCTTTCTTT. This codes for CSVEGTRAFF.